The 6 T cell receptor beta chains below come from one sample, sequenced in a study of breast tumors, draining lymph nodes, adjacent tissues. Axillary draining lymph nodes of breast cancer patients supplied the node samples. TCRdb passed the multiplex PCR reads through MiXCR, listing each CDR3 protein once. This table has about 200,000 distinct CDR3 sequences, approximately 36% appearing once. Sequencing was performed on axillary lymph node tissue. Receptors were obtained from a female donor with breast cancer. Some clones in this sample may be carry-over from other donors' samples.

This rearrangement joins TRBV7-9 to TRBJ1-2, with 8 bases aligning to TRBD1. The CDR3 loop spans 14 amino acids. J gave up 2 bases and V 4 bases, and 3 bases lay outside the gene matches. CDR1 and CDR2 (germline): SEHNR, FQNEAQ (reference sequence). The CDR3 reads CASSSWDRNYGYTF. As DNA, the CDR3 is TGTGCCAGCAGCTCCTGGGACAGGAACTATGGCTACACCTTC.

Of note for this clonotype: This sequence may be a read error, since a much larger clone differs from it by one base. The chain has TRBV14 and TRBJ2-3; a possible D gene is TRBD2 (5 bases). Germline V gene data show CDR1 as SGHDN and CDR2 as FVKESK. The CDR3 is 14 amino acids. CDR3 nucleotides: TGTGCCAGCAGCCAAGCTGATCTGAGGGATACGCAGTCTTTT. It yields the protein CASSQADLRDTQSF.

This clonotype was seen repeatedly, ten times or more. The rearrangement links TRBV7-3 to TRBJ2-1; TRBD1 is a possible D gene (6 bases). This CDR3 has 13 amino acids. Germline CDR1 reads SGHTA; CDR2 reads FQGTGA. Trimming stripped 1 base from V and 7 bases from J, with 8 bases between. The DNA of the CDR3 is TGTGCCAGCAGCTTAAGGGACATAAATGAGCAGTTCTTC. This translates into CASSLRDINEQFF.

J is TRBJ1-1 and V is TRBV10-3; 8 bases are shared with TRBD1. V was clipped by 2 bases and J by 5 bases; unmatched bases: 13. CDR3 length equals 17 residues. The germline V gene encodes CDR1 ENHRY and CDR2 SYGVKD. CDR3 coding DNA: TGTGCCATCAGTGAGAAGGGATCCGGCAGGGGGCGAACTGAAGCTTTCTTT. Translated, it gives CAISEKGSGRGRTEAFF.

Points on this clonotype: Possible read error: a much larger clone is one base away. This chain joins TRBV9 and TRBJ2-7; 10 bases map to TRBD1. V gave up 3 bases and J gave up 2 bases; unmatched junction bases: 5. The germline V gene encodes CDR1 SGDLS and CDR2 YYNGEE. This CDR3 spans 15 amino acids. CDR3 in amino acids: CASSATGTGAYEQYF. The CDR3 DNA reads TGTGCCAGCAGCGCCACCGGGACAGGGGCCTACGAGCAGTACTTC.

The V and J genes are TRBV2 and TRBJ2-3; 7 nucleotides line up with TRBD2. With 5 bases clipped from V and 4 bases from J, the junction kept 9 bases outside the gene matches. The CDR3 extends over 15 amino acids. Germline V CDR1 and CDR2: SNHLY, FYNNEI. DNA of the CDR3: TGTGCCAGCAGTATAGGGTTGGGGAGGGCAGATACGCAGTATTTT. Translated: CASSIGLGRADTQYF.